One T cell receptor beta chain is described in this entry. Antigen specificity is unknown. Method: immunoSEQ multiplex PCR; TCRdb's copy keeps in-frame clones and lacks some. This sample has some 150,000 clones; about 88% occur once, and the top ten carry around 12%. This CDR3 region has 14 residues. Trimming took off 0 bases at V and 4 bases at J, with 10 bases between the two ends. Germline V gene sequence: CDR1 GTSNPN, CDR2 SVGIG (reference sequence). The sample comes from a study of radiation and T cells in renal cell carcinoma. The study's findings and limits: Pretreatment tumor biopsies were lacking, so baseline clonotypes are unknown. From baseline, blood top tumor clonotypes peaked at 2 weeks post-radiation.

Stated time point: baseline pretreatment blood. As for treatment: 15 Gy SBRT to primary tumor, nephrectomy 4 weeks later. After SBRT, blood was collected at 2 and 4 weeks, plus baseline. The tumor was a clear cell renal cell carcinoma. The origin of this receptor is a woman in her 50s with renal cell carcinoma. V is TRBV30 and J is TRBJ1-5; maybe TRBD1 (5 bases). This sample comprised blood, obtained from a patient whose treatment included radiotherapy and nephrectomy. The CDR3 here is CAWSVSAGNQPQHF. In DNA form, the CDR3 reads TGTGCCTGGAGTGTATCGGCAGGGAATCAGCCCCAGCATTTT.